The clone carrying this T cell receptor (beta chain) came up a few times. Its antigen is still unknown. The data belong to a study of blood T cells in healthy people across ages. Broader study findings: Greater diversity and more naive CD4+ cells were seen in long-lived donors than in aged donors.

Healthy Russian Caucasian donors spanned ages roughly 6 to 90 years. V gave up 1 base and J gave up 9 bases, with 10 bases separating them. The CDR3 runs 12 residues. Germline CDR1 DFQATT, CDR2 SNEGSKA (reference sequence). With a J-beta primer mix and a sample-barcoded 5' primer, a second PCR ran about 7 to 12 cycles. Each cDNA was tagged by a template-switch adaptor containing 12 random nucleotides. Individual samples furnished no less than 2.5 million CDR3-containing paired-end reads apiece. TCRdb analysed the 5' RACE reads with MiXCR anew, one entry per CDR3 protein. Counted here are about 640,000 distinct CDR3 sequences, around three fifths occurring once; the ten biggest clones make up around 37%.

This receptor was identified in a man aged 55-75 years in good health. Source material: blood. V is TRBV20-1 and J is TRBJ2-1, with D tentatively TRBD1 or TRBD2 (5 bases each). CDR3 in DNA: TGCAGTGCTAGAGGAGGGGTCTGTGAGCAGTTCTTC. Residues: CSARGGVCEQFF.